Included here is one T cell receptor (beta chain) sequence, with context. Its antigen is not known. In the PCR, 60 Vbeta and 13 Jbeta primers were used. This table comes from immunoSEQ multiplex PCR, and its TCRdb copy is limited to in-frame clones, with some not included. Of around 120,000 clones in the sample, 65% to 80% were seen once. The record originates from a study of cytomegalovirus exposure and HLA in healthy donors. About the study: Earlier work reported 117 million unique TCR beta sequences from 150 million to 200 million T cells. Study conclusions and caveats: With later analysis, a missense DCLRE1C variant became linked to TCR beta V- and J-gene trimming.

Germline CDR1 is MDHEN and CDR2 is SYDVKM. V lost 5 bases to trimming and J lost 7 bases; unmatched junction nucleotides: 15. The CDR3 has 16 residues. The source material was PBMCs. This chain uses TRBV28 with TRBJ1-2; 8 positions agree with TRBD1. The source is a woman in her forties in good health and CMV-seronegative. The CDR3 protein is CASSPGTGGGSGGYTF. CDR3 nucleotide sequence: TGTGCCAGCAGTCCCGGGACAGGCGGAGGCAGTGGTGGCTACACCTTC.